These 16 T cell receptor beta chains were all obtained from the same sample, sequenced in a study of blood T cell repertoires in COVID-19. The repertoire was sequenced with immunoSEQ multiplex PCR; TCRdb's copy has only in-frame clones and lacks some. Altogether 95,000 to 150,000 clones are present, 88% being singletons, with the ten largest covering 0.88%. Sequenced input: peripheral blood. Source of these receptors: a woman between 45 and 60 years old with active or convalescent COVID-19.

The rearrangement joins TRBV7-2 to TRBJ1-5, with TRBD1 identical over 7 bases. Per the germline V gene, CDR1 is SGHTA and CDR2 is FQGNSA. CDR3 size: 15 residues. The V segment lost 5 bases and the J segment 4 bases; nucleotides outside the gene matches: 8. The CDR3 spells CASSPRDSYNQPQHF. Written as DNA, the CDR3 is TGTGCCAGCAGCCCGCGGGACAGCTATAATCAGCCCCAGCATTTT.

J is TRBJ2-3 and V is TRBV10-3, with TRBD2 matching 14 bases. There are 15 residues in the CDR3. Losses at the gene ends were 10 bases for V and 0 bases for J; bases not matched to a gene: 3. The germline gives CDR1 ENHRY, CDR2 SYGVKD. Here the CDR3 DNA reads TGTGCCACGGGACTAGCGGGAGAGAGCACAGATACGCAGTATTTT. Translating it yields CATGLAGESTDTQYF.

This clone appeared a single time. V usage is TRBV5-6 and J usage is TRBJ1-2, with D perhaps TRBD1 (5 bases). Germline V gives CDR1 SGHDT, CDR2 YYEEEE. Trimming removed 4 bases at V and 3 bases at J, with 16 bases between. This CDR3 spans 15 amino acids. CDR3 DNA sequence: TGTGCCAGCAGCCGCGCGGGGCGGTCTGACTATGGCTACACCTTC. This codes for CASSRAGRSDYGYTF. The variable domain in full, completed from reference TRBV5-6 and TRBJ1-2, reads DAGVTQSPTHLIKTRGQQVTLRCSPKSGHDTVSWYQQALGQGPQFIFQYYEEEERQRGNFPDRFSGHQFPNYSSELNVNALLLGDSALYLCASSRAGRSDYGYTFGSGTRLTVV.

This clone showed up just once. CDR3 sequence reads: CASERRTGPLGNTEAFF. CDR3 sequence (DNA): TGTGCCAGCGAGAGACGAACGGGTCCCTTGGGGAACACTGAAGCTTTCTTT. The chain couples TRBV7-2 to TRBJ1-1; the D is unclear. The CDR3 has 17 amino acids. V was shortened by 8 bases and J by 1 base, with 23 bases between the two germline ends. CDR1 SGHTA and CDR2 FQGNSA come from the germline V gene.

J is TRBJ2-7 and V is TRBV13; 7 positions match TRBD1. After removal of 5 bases from V and 2 bases from J, the junction contained 9 bases not matched to a gene. The CDR3 covers 15 residues. Germline-derived CDR1 and CDR2 are PRHDT and FYEKMQ (reference sequence). The CDR3 protein is CASSPRDRATYEQYF. For the CDR3, the DNA is TGTGCCAGCAGCCCCCGGGACAGAGCCACCTACGAGCAGTACTTC.

The chain couples TRBV15 to TRBJ2-5; 9 nucleotides align to TRBD1. The CDR3 covers 16 residues. Trimming cost V 2 bases and J 1 base; bases outside gene matches: 5. The germline CDR1 and CDR2 sequences are LNHNV and YYDKDF (reference sequence). CDR3 loop: CATSRQTGGSQETQYF. The CDR3 DNA reads TGTGCCACCAGCAGACAGACAGGGGGGAGCCAAGAGACCCAGTACTTC. The full variable domain, in which reference TRBV15 and TRBJ2-5 provide the parts outside the CDR3, is DAMVIQNPRYQVTQFGKPVTLSCSQTLNHNVMYWYQQKSSQAPKLLFHYYDKDFNNEADTPDNFQSRRPNTSFCFLDIRSPGLGDTAMYLCATSRQTGGSQETQYFGPGTRLLVL.

V is TRBV5-4 and J is TRBJ2-2, with D possibly TRBD2 on 6 matching bases. The germline V gene has CDR1 SGHNT and CDR2 YYREEE (reference sequence). The CDR3 totals 13 residues. V was trimmed by 6 bases and J by 1 base, leaving 7 bases between them. The CDR3 here is CASIGGNTGELFF. The DNA for the CDR3 is TGTGCCAGCATCGGGGGGAACACCGGGGAGCTGTTTTTT.

This chain joins TRBV4-3 and TRBJ2-4; TRBD1 is a possible D gene (6 bases). This CDR3 spans 14 amino acids. From germline, CDR1 is LGHNA and CDR2 YSLEER. The germline V and J ends were trimmed by 3 bases and 9 bases, with 15 bases remaining between them. The CDR3 loop reads CASSHQTGVGIQYF. The CDR3 DNA follows: TGCGCCAGCAGCCATCAGACAGGAGTCGGCATTCAGTACTTC.

The chain recombines TRBV20-1 with TRBJ1-4; D not certain. CDR3 size: 11 residues. Between the trimmed V and J ends, which lost 0 bases and 6 bases, there was a span of 2 bases. Germline V gene sequence: CDR1 DFQATT, CDR2 SNEGSKA (reference sequence). DNA for the CDR3: TGCAGTGCTAGAGACGATGAAAAACTGTTTTTT. Translation: CSARDDEKLFF.

This rearrangement joins TRBV5-1 to TRBJ2-2, with D possibly TRBD1 on 6 matching bases. This CDR3 has 17 residues. The germline CDR1 and CDR2 sequences are SGHRS and YFSETQ. V lost 0 bases and J lost 6, with 18 bases in between. The CDR3 is CASSLEGLAGAAGELFF. In DNA, the CDR3 is TGCGCCAGCAGCTTGGAGGGTTTGGCAGGGGCAGCCGGGGAGCTGTTTTTT.

The chain is built from TRBV6-2 or TRBV6-3 and TRBJ2-2; D is perhaps TRBD1 (5 bases). CDR1 and CDR2 from the germline V gene are MNHEY and SVGEGT. The CDR3 totals 17 residues. The germline V and J ends were trimmed by 0 bases and 6 bases, with 17 bases remaining between them. In DNA form, the CDR3 reads TGTGCCAGCAGTTACTCGCCAGGGAAAGCTAGTCCCGGGGAGCTGTTTTTT. The encoded protein is CASSYSPGKASPGELFF.

The genes are TRBV4-3 and TRBJ1-5; D remains unclear. Per germline, CDR1 LGHNA and CDR2 YSLEER. This CDR3 comprises 15 residues. V was cut by 0 bases and J by 1 base, with 7 bases left in between. The CDR3 nucleotides are TGCGCCAGCAGCCAAGACAACCTAAGCAATCAGCCCCAGCATTTT. This sequence encodes CASSQDNLSNQPQHF.

The V gene is TRBV18, the J gene TRBJ1-3; D is uncertain. The length of the CDR3 is 13 residues. V was clipped by 5 bases and J by 0 bases, with 5 bases between them. Germline loops: CDR1 KGHSH, CDR2 LQKENI. The chain's CDR3 is CASSSSSGNTIYF. DNA of the CDR3: TGTGCCAGCTCATCGAGCTCTGGAAACACCATATATTTT.

A few counts support this clone. The rearrangement links TRBV19 to TRBJ2-2, with D tentatively TRBD1 (6 bases). Germline CDR1 and CDR2: LNHDA and SQIVND (reference sequence). The V gene lost 5 bases and the J gene lost 4 bases, with 17 bases spanning the gap. The CDR3 is made up of 16 amino acids. The CDR3 region is CASSFGTSRGTGELFF. The DNA of the CDR3 is TGTGCCAGTAGTTTTGGGACATCCCGTGGCACCGGGGAGCTGTTTTTT.

This clone showed up just once. The chain has TRBV10-3 and TRBJ2-7; possibly TRBD2 for D (6 bases). V was pared by 3 bases and J by 0 bases, with 12 bases between. This CDR3 contains 15 residues. CDR1 is ENHRY and CDR2 is SYGVKD in the germline V gene. The CDR3 here is CAISEMSGRSYEQYF. The CDR3 coding sequence is TGTGCCATCAGTGAAATGAGCGGGCGCTCCTACGAGCAGTACTTC.

J is TRBJ2-1 and V is TRBV5-4, with 11 bases identical to TRBD2. The CDR3 extends over 18 amino acids. Germline assignment: CDR1 SGHNT and CDR2 YYREEE (reference sequence). Trimming cost V 0 bases and J 2 bases; bases outside gene matches: 7. CDR3 residues: CASSLAKTSGSTYNEQFF. In DNA, the CDR3 is TGTGCCAGCAGCTTGGCCAAAACTAGCGGGAGCACCTACAATGAGCAGTTCTTC. The entire variable domain, with the rest obtained from reference TRBV5-4 and TRBJ2-1, is as follows: ETGVTQSPTHLIKTRGQQVTLRCSSQSGHNTVSWYQQALGQGPQFIFQYYREEENGRGNFPPRFSGLQFPNYSSELNVNALELDDSALYLCASSLAKTSGSTYNEQFFGPGTRLTVL.